A selection of T cell receptor beta chains follows, all from one sample in a study of shared clonotypes between healthy human individuals. Here immunoSEQ multiplex PCR was the method, and the copy in TCRdb shows in-frame clones only, minus some. The repertoire holds 190,000 or so clones, with around 63% as singletons. The specimen was memory CD4+ T cells sorted from blood. Every receptor here comes from a man aged 25 to 40 in good health. The CDR3 runs from the conserved cysteine through the conserved F or W. Each record gives: J gene, D gene, clone size, V gene, CDR3 protein, CDR3 DNA. The D gene is left open where the match is weak. Size is stated for part of the rows, as once, few or many counts, or as a class when the clone is expanded.

TRBJ2-1	NA	NA	TRBV6-6	CASSYLATSYNEQFF	TGTGCCAGCAGTTACCTAGCGACTTCCTACAATGAGCAGTTCTTC
TRBJ1-3	NA	NA	TRBV2	CASSVLSGPGIGNTIYF	TGTGCCAGCAGTGTTTTATCCGGGCCAGGGATTGGAAACACCATATATTTT
TRBJ2-3	TRBD2	many	TRBV6-4	CASSDTKHWTSGSNTQYF	TGTGCCAGCAGTGACACAAAGCACTGGACTAGCGGGAGCAATACGCAGTATTTT
TRBJ2-5	NA	NA	TRBV28	CASSRGEQETQYF	TGTGCCAGCAGCCGAGGGGAACAAGAGACCCAGTACTTC
TRBJ2-5	TRBD1	NA	TRBV25-1	CASSDLGRAWGQGTQYF	TGTGCCAGCAGTGATTTGGGAAGGGCGTGGGGACAGGGCACCCAGTACTTC
TRBJ2-1	TRBD1	few	TRBV18	CASSLSGTDNEQFF	TGTGCCAGCTCACTATCCGGGACAGACAATGAGCAGTTCTTC
TRBJ2-2	TRBD1	few	TRBV18	CASSPIKGAGTTTGELFF	TGTGCCAGCTCACCGATTAAGGGGGCCGGGACGACCACCGGGGAGCTGTTTTTT
TRBJ2-5	NA	few	TRBV7-8	CASSPDGSRAETQYF	TGTGCCAGCAGCCCTGACGGGAGTCGAGCAGAGACCCAGTACTTC
TRBJ2-2	NA	NA	TRBV11-2	CASSLAGFAGELFF	TGTGCCAGCAGCTTAGCCGGGTTTGCCGGGGAGCTGTTTTTT
TRBJ2-3	NA	NA	TRBV11-2	CASSTTGTSTDTQYF	TGTGCCAGCAGCACGACCGGGACTAGCACAGATACGCAGTATTTT
TRBJ2-7	NA	NA	TRBV7-2	CASSLDGRGLSGSSYEQYF	TGTGCCAGCAGCTTAGATGGTAGGGGTTTGTCAGGGAGCTCCTACGAGCAGTACTTC
TRBJ1-1	TRBD1	NA	TRBV18	CASSPSGQGGAEAFF	TGTGCCAGCTCACCATCGGGACAGGGGGGGGCTGAAGCTTTCTTT
TRBJ2-7	NA	many	TRBV27	CASSPRPALASYEQYF	TGTGCCAGCAGTCCCCGTCCTGCATTGGCCTCCTACGAGCAGTACTTC
TRBJ2-2	TRBD2	NA	TRBV28	CASSFRGVELFF	TGTGCCAGCAGTTTCCGGGGGGTGGAGCTGTTTTTT
TRBJ2-5	NA	few	TRBV5-1	CASSLSRTPREETQYF	TGCGCCAGCAGCTTGTCACGGACGCCTCGGGAAGAGACCCAGTACTTC
TRBJ2-4	NA	once	TRBV29-1	CSVGVSVASIQYF	TGCAGCGTTGGAGTCTCTGTAGCCAGCATTCAGTACTTC
TRBJ2-5	TRBD2	NA	TRBV5-1	CASSLWGLGGETQYF	TGCGCCAGCAGCTTGTGGGGACTAGGAGGGGAGACCCAGTACTTC
TRBJ2-6	NA	NA	TRBV11-2	CASRTIRLDSGANVLTF	TGTGCCAGCAGGACAATACGGTTGGATTCTGGGGCCAACGTCCTGACTTTC
TRBJ1-5	NA	NA	TRBV5-1	CASSSTGLSNQPQHF	TGCGCCAGCAGCTCGACAGGATTAAGCAATCAGCCCCAGCATTTT
TRBJ2-1	NA	few	TRBV10-1	CASSEGSRGNEQFF	TGCGCCAGCAGTGAGGGCTCAAGGGGCAATGAGCAGTTCTTC
TRBJ1-1	NA	few	TRBV11-3	CASSSNTRATEAFF	TGTGCCAGCAGCTCCAATACACGGGCCACTGAAGCTTTCTTT
TRBJ1-2	NA	NA	TRBV29-1	CSVASNRHGYTF	TGCAGCGTTGCCTCAAACAGGCATGGTTACACCTTC
TRBJ1-2	NA	few	TRBV10-2	CASRAAGDARGYTF	TGCGCCAGCAGGGCAGCCGGGGATGCGAGAGGCTACACCTTC
TRBJ2-7	NA	once	TRBV5-1	CASSGEGAAGQYF	TGCGCCAGCAGCGGAGAGGGCGCAGCGGGGCAGTACTTC
TRBJ1-4	NA	NA	TRBV14	CASSRRWTNEKLFF	TGTGCCAGCAGCCGACGCTGGACTAATGAAAAACTGTTTTTT
TRBJ2-7	TRBD2	NA	TRBV5-4	CASSPPGLAGVHEQYF	TGTGCCAGCAGCCCTCCGGGACTAGCGGGAGTGCACGAGCAGTACTTC
TRBJ2-3	TRBD2	NA	TRBV7-9	CASSPGLAGPTDTQYF	TGTGCCAGCAGCCCGGGACTAGCGGGCCCCACAGATACGCAGTATTTT
TRBJ2-2	TRBD2	NA	TRBV7-9	CASRGGLAGDRTGELFF	TGTGCCAGCAGGGGAGGACTAGCGGGAGATAGGACCGGGGAGCTGTTTTTT
TRBJ2-7	TRBD2	NA	TRBV19	CASSGSGRHSYEQYF	TGTGCCAGTAGTGGGAGCGGGAGGCACAGCTACGAGCAGTACTTC
TRBJ1-5	TRBD1	few	TRBV7-6	CASSLGDSSNQPQHF	TGTGCCAGCAGCTTAGGGGACAGCAGCAATCAGCCCCAGCATTTT
TRBJ2-7	NA	few	TRBV20-1	CSARVGTLGHF	TGCAGTGCTAGAGTCGGGACCTTAGGACACTTC
TRBJ2-3	TRBD2	NA	TRBV2	CATGLAGVTDTQYF	TGTGCCACGGGACTAGCGGGAGTAACAGATACGCAGTATTTT
TRBJ1-1	NA	few	TRBV27	CASSPELRGLEAFF	TGTGCCAGCAGCCCCGAGCTGAGGGGTCTTGAAGCTTTCTTT
TRBJ2-1	TRBD1	NA	TRBV6-1	CASSENRRDRGRNEQFF	TGTGCCAGCAGTGAAAATCGCCGGGACAGGGGAAGGAATGAGCAGTTCTTC
TRBJ1-1	NA	NA	TRBV28	CASSDPPNTEAFF	TGTGCCAGCAGCGATCCCCCAAACACTGAAGCTTTCTTT
TRBJ2-1	NA	NA	TRBV7-8	CASIAPPGGEYNEQFF	TGTGCCAGCATCGCACCGCCGGGCGGGGAGTACAATGAGCAGTTCTTC
TRBJ1-1	NA	once	TRBV9	CASSAQTGWNTEAFF	TGTGCCAGCAGCGCCCAGACAGGTTGGAACACTGAAGCTTTCTTT
TRBJ1-2	NA	NA	TRBV19	CASTEVQGYGYTF	TGTGCCAGTACGGAGGTTCAAGGGTATGGCTACACCTTC
TRBJ2-4	TRBD1	NA	TRBV6-5	CASRGTGGRDGQYF	TGTGCCAGCAGAGGGACAGGGGGCAGGGATGGTCAGTACTTC
TRBJ2-5	TRBD2	NA	TRBV27	CASSLREGETQYF	TGTGCCAGCAGTTTACGGGAGGGTGAGACCCAGTACTTC
TRBJ1-2	NA	NA	TRBV28	CASSLQGLGGYTF	TGTGCCAGCAGTTTACAGGGCCTAGGTGGCTACACCTTC
TRBJ2-3	TRBD2	NA	TRBV5-4	CASSLRTSVMHTDTQYF	TGTGCCAGCAGCTTGCGGACTAGCGTGATGCACACAGATACGCAGTATTTT
TRBJ2-5	NA	NA	TRBV11-2	CASSLRQAREETQYF	TGTGCCAGCAGCTTGCGACAGGCCCGCGAAGAGACCCAGTACTTC
TRBJ1-1	NA	NA	TRBV7-2	CASSLAGRNTEAFF	TGTGCCAGCAGCTTAGCGGGCAGGAACACTGAAGCTTTCTTT
TRBJ2-5	TRBD1	NA	TRBV5-1	CATTNGQGKQETQYF	TGCGCCACCACCAACGGACAGGGGAAGCAAGAGACCCAGTACTTC
TRBJ1-2	TRBD1	once	TRBV28	CASSQGAGDPRGYTF	TGTGCCAGCAGCCAGGGGGCAGGGGATCCGAGAGGCTACACCTTC
TRBJ1-4	TRBD1	NA	TRBV25-1	CASSETTGAAATNEKLFF	TGTGCCAGCAGTGAAACCACAGGGGCAGCAGCTACTAATGAAAAACTGTTTTTT
TRBJ2-1	NA	NA	TRBV6-6	CASSYLGYNEQFF	TGTGCCAGCAGTTACTTGGGGTACAATGAGCAGTTCTTC
TRBJ2-3	TRBD2	NA	TRBV5-5	CASSSLGGGTDTQYF	TGTGCCAGCAGCTCACTCGGGGGGGGCACAGATACGCAGTATTTT
TRBJ2-1	NA	NA	TRBV27	CASSHLLARTTRGSYNEQFF	TGTGCCAGCAGTCACCTCCTAGCGCGTACAACCCGGGGGTCCTACAATGAGCAGTTCTTC
TRBJ2-1	TRBD2	NA	TRBV2	CASSPGLAGLSSYNEQFF	TGTGCCAGCAGCCCGGGACTAGCGGGCCTAAGCTCCTACAATGAGCAGTTCTTC
TRBJ1-3	NA	NA	TRBV29-1	CSVDPTGLLSENTIYF	TGCAGCGTTGACCCGACGGGACTTTTGTCCGAAAACACCATATATTTT
TRBJ2-7	NA	NA	TRBV7-8	CASSSRVLVHEQYF	TGTGCCAGCAGCTCTAGAGTGCTAGTACACGAGCAGTACTTC
TRBJ2-3	NA	few	TRBV9	CASSVVDGASTDTQYF	TGTGCCAGCAGCGTAGTCGACGGCGCTAGCACAGATACGCAGTATTTT
TRBJ2-1	TRBD2	few	TRBV28	CASSSPSGRGRNEQFF	TGTGCCAGCAGTTCACCCAGCGGGAGAGGTCGCAATGAGCAGTTCTTC
TRBJ2-3	NA	NA	TRBV6-1	CASALGSGVVDTQYF	TGTGCCAGCGCTTTAGGGAGTGGGGTTGTCGATACGCAGTATTTT
TRBJ2-6	NA	few	TRBV11-2	CASSLDRAGANVLTF	TGTGCCAGCAGCTTAGACAGGGCCGGGGCCAACGTCCTGACTTTC
TRBJ2-7	NA	few	TRBV10-3	CAISPDRARSYEQYF	TGTGCCATCAGTCCCGACCGCGCTCGCTCCTACGAGCAGTACTTC
TRBJ1-2	TRBD1	NA	TRBV6-1	CASSQGQARGGYTF	TGTGCCAGCAGTCAGGGACAGGCAAGAGGTGGCTACACCTTC
TRBJ2-5	TRBD2	NA	TRBV28	CASSLSGLAGGHQETQYF	TGTGCCAGCAGTTTATCCGGACTAGCGGGAGGCCACCAAGAGACCCAGTACTTC